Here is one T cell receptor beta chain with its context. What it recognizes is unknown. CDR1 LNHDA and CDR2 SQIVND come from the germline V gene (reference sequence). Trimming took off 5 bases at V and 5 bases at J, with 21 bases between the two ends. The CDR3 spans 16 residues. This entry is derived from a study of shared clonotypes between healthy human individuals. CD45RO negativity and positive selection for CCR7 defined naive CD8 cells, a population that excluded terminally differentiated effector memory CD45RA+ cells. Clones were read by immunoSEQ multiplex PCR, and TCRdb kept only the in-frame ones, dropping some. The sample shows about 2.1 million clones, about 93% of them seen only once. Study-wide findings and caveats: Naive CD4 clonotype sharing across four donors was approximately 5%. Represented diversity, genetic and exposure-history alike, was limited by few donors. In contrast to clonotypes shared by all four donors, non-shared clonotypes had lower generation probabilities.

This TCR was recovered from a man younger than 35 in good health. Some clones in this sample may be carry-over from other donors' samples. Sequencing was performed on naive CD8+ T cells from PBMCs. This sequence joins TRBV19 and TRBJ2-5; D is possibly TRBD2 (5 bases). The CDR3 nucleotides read TGTGCCAGTAGTCCTCTACCACTAGTACCGTGGGAGACCCAGTACTTC. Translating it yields CASSPLPLVPWETQYF.